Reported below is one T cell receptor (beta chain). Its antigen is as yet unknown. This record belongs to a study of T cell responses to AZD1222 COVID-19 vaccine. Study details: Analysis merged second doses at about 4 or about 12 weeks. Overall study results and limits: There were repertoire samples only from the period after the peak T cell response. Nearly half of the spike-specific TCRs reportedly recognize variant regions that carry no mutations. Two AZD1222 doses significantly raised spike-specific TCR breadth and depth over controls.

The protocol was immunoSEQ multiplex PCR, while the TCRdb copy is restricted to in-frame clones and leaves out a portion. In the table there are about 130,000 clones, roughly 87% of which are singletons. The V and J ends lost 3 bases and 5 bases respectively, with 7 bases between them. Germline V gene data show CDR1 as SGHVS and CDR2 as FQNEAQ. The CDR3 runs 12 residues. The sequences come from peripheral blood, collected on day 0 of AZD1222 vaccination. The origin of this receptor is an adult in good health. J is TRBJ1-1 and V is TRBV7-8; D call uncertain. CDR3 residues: CASSFFGTEAFF. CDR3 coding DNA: TGTGCCAGCAGCTTCTTCGGTACTGAAGCTTTCTTT.